This TCR beta chain was retrieved from a study of T-cell reconstitution after alpha-beta-depleted transplantation in children. Study-level points and caveats: Diversity and T-cell counts at one year after transplant derived mostly from new T cells. The origin of high day-60 TCRbeta diversity in some patients lay in surviving recipient T cells and thymic progenitors.

The CDR3 sequence is 12 residues long. Trimming removed 1 base from V and 5 bases from J, with 9 bases in between. Germline V gives CDR1 DFQATT, CDR2 SNEGSKA (reference sequence). Note on this clonotype: Its antigen is still unknown.

A library of TCRbeta sequences, prepared with unique molecular identifiers, was generated. TCRdb ran MiXCR on the PCR reads and lists one entry per CDR3 protein. The sample carries about 98,000 distinct CDR3 sequences, 4.5% to 7.5% recorded once. The material sequenced was PBMCs, mostly from graft donor cells, taken 60 days after TCRalphabeta/CD19-depleted stem cell transplant. The sequence was obtained from a female patient under 10 years old who had a stem cell transplant for Fanconi anemia, so the T cells may come from the graft donor. J is TRBJ2-7 and V is TRBV20-1; unclear D gene. CDR3 in DNA: TGCAGTGCTAGAGGCAGGTTGGACGAGCAGTACTTC. Its translation is CSARGRLDEQYF.